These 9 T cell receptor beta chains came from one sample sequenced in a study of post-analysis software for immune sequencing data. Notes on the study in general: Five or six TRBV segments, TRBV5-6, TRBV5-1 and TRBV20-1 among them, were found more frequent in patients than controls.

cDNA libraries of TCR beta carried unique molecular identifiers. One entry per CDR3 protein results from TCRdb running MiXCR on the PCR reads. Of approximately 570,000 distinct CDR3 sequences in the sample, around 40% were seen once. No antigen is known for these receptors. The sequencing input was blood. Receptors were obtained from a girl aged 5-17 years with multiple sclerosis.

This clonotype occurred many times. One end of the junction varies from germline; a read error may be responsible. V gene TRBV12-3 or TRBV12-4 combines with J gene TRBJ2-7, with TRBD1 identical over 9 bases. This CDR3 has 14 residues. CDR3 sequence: CASSLGQGSYEQYF. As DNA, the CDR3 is TGCGCCAGCAGCTTGGGACAGGGCTCCTACGAGCAGTACTTC.

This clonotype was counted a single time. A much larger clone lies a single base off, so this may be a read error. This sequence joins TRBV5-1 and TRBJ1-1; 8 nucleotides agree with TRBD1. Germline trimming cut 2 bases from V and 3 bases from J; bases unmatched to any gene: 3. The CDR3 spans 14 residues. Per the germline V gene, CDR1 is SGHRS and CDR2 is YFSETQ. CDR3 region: CASSFDRGHTEAFF. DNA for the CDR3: TGCGCCAGCAGCTTCGACAGGGGACACACTGAAGCTTTCTTT.

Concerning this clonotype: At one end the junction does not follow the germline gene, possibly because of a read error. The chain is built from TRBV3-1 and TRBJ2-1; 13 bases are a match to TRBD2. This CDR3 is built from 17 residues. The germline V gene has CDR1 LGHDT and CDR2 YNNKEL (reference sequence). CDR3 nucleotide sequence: TGTGCCAGTAGCCAAGACAGGACTAGCGGGAGTCGGAATGAGCAGTTCTTC. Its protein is CASSQDRTSGSRNEQFF.

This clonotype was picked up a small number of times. CDR3 DNA: TGTGCCAGCAGCGGGGGACAGCCCAATCAGCCCCAGCATTTT. Its translation: CASSGGQPNQPQHF. The V gene is TRBV7-6, the J gene TRBJ1-5, with TRBD1 matching 7 bases. Germline V gives CDR1 SGHVS, CDR2 FNYEAQ. The trim removed 5 bases at V and 3 bases at J, leaving 4 bases unmatched. The CDR3 is 14 amino acids.

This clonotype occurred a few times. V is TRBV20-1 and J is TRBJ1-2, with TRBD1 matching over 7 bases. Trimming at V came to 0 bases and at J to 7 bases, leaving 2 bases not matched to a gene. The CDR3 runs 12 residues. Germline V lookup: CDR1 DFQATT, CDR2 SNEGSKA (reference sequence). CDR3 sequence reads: CSARDGTVGYTF. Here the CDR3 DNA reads TGCAGTGCTAGAGATGGGACAGTTGGCTACACCTTC.

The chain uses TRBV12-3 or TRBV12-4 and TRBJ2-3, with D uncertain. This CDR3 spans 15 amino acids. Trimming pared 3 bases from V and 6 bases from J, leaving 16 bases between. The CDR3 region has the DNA TGTGCCAGCAGTTTGTCATATACGGTGGTGGATACGCAGTATTTT. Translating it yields CASSLSYTVVDTQYF.

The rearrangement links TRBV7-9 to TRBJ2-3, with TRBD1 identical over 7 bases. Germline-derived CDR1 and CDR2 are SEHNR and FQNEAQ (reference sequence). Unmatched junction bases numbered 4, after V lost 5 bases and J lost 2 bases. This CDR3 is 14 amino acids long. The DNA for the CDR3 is TGTGCCAGCAGCCCGGGACAGCACACAGATACGCAGTATTTT. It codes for CASSPGQHTDTQYF.

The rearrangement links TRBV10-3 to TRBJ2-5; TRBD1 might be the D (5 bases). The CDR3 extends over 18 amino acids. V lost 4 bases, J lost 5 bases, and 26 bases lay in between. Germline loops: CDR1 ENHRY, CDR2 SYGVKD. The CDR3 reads CAISGAAPQDPRNETQYF. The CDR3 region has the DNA TGTGCCATCAGTGGGGCAGCGCCACAGGACCCCCGAAACGAGACCCAGTACTTC.

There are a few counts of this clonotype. The CDR3 protein is CASSDTPSTDTQYF. DNA of the CDR3: TGTGCCAGCAGCGACACACCCAGCACAGATACGCAGTATTTT. The genes are TRBV9 and TRBJ2-3; D unclear. Looked up from germline, CDR1 is SGDLS and CDR2 is YYNGEE. Trimming shortened V by 3 bases and J by 0 bases, and 8 bases separated the two germline ends. The CDR3 contains 14 residues.